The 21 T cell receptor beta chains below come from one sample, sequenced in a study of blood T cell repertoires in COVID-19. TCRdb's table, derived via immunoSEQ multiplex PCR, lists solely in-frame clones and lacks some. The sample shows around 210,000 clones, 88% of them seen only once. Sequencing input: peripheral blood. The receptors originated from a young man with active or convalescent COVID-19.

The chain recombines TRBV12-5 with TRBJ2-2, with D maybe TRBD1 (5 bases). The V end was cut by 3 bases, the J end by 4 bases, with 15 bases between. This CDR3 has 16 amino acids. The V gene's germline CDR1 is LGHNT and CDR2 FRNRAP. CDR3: CASGFKSGKGTGELFF. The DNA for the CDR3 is TGTGCTAGTGGTTTTAAATCAGGGAAGGGCACCGGGGAGCTGTTTTTT.

CDR3 DNA sequence: TGTGCCAGCAGCTGGGGGAGGGGGGTGAACACTGAAGCTTTCTTT. Translated: CASSWGRGVNTEAFF. The chain is built from TRBV7-9 and TRBJ1-1; tentative D call: TRBD1 (6 bases). The ends were cut back, 4 bases at V and 0 bases at J, with 12 bases in the middle. The CDR3 spans 15 residues. Germline CDR1 and CDR2: SEHNR and FQNEAQ (reference sequence).

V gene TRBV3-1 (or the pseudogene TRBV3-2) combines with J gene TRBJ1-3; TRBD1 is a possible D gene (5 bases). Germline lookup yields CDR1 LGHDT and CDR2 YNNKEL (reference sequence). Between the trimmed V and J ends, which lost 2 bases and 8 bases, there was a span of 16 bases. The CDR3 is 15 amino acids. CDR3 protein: CASSQSRVRADTIYF. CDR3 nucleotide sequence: TGTGCCAGCAGCCAAAGTAGGGTCAGGGCGGACACCATATATTTT.

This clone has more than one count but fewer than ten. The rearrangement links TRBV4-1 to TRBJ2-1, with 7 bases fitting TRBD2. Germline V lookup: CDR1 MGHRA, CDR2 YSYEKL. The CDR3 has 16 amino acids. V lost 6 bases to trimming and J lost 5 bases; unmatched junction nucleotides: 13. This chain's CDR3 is CASRRFPREFHNEQFF. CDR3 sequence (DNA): TGCGCCAGCAGACGCTTTCCGCGGGAGTTCCACAATGAGCAGTTCTTC.

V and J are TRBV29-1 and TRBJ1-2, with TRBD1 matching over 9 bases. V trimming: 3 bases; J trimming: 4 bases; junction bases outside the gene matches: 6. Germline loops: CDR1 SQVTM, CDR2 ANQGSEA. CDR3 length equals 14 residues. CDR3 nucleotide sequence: TGCAGCGTTGAGGGGAGGGACAGGGCCTATGGCTACACCTTC. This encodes CSVEGRDRAYGYTF.

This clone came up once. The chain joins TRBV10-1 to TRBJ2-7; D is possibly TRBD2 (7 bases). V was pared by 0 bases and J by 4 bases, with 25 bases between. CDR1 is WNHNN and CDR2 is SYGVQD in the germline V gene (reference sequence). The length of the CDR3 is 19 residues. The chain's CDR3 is CASSESRIGGRERMYEQYF. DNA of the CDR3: TGCGCCAGCAGTGAGTCGAGGATCGGGGGGCGGGAAAGGATGTACGAGCAGTACTTC.

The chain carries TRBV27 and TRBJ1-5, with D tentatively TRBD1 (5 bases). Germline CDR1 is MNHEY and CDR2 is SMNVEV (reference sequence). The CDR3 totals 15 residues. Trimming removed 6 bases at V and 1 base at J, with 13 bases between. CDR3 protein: CASSRQPSSNQPQHF. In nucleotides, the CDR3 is TGTGCCAGCAGCCGACAGCCCTCCAGCAATCAGCCCCAGCATTTT.

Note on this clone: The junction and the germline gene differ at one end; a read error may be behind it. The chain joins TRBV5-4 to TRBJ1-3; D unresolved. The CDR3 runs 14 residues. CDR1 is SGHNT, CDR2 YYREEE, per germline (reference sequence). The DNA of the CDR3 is TGTGCCAGCAGGGTTCATGGACTTGGAAACGCCATATATTTT. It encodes CASRVHGLGNAIYF.

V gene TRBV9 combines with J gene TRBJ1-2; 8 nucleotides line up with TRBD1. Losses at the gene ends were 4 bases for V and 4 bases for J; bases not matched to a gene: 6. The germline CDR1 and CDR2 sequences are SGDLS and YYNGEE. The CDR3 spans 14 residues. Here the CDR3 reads CASSQGQAIYGYTF. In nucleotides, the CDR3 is TGTGCCAGCAGCCAGGGACAGGCGATCTATGGCTACACCTTC.

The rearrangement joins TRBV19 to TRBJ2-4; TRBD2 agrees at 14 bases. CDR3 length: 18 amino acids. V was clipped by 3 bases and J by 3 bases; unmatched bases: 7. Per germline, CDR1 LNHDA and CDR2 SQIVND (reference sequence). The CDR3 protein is CASSITGLAGVGKNIQYF. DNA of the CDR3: TGTGCCAGTAGTATTACGGGACTAGCGGGAGTTGGCAAAAACATTCAGTACTTC.

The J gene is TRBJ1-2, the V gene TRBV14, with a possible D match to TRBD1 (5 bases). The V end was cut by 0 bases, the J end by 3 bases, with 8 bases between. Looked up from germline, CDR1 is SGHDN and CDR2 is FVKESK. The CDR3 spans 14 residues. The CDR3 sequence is CASSQDQGYYGYTF. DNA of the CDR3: TGTGCCAGCAGCCAAGACCAGGGATACTATGGCTACACCTTC.

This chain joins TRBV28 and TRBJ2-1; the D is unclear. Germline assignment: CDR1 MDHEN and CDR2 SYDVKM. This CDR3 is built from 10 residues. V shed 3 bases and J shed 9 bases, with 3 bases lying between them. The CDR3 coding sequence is TGTGCCAGCAGTTTGGCTGAGCAGTTCTTC. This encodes CASSLAEQFF. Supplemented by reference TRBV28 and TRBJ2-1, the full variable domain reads DVKVTQSSRYLVKRTGEKVFLECVQDMDHENMFWYRQDPGLGLRLIYFSYDVKMKEKGDIPEGYSVSREKKERFSLILESASTNQTSMYLCASSLAEQFFGPGTRLTVL.

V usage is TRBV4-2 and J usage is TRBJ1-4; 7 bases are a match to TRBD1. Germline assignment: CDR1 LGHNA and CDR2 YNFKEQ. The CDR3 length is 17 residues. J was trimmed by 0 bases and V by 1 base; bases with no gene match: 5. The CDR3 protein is CASSQGTGSATNEKLFF. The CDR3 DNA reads TGTGCCAGCAGCCAAGGGACAGGATCTGCAACTAATGAAAAACTGTTTTTT.

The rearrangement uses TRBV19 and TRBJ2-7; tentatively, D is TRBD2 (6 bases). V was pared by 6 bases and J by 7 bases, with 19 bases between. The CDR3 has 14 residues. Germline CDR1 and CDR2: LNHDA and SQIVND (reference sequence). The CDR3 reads CASSLTGTRVEQYF. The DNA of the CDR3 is TGTGCCAGTAGCCTAACCGGGACTCGGGTGGAGCAGTACTTC. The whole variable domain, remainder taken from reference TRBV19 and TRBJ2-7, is DGGITQSPKYLFRKEGQNVTLSCEQNLNHDAMYWYRQDPGQGLRLIYYSQIVNDFQKGDIAEGYSVSREKKESFPLTVTSAQKNPTAFYLCASSLTGTRVEQYFGPGTRLTVT.

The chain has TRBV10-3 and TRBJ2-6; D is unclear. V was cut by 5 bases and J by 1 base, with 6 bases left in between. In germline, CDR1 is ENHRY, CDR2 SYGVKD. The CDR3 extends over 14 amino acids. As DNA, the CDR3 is TGTGCCATCAGTTCGGAGTCTGGGGCCAACGTCCTGACTTTC. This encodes CAISSESGANVLTF.

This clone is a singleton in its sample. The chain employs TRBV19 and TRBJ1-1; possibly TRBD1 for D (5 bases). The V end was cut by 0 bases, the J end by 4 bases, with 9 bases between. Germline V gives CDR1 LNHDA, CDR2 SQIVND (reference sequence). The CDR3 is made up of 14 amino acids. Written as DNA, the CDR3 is TGTGCCAGTAGTATAGAGGGGGGAGGCACTGAAGCTTTCTTT. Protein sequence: CASSIEGGGTEAFF.

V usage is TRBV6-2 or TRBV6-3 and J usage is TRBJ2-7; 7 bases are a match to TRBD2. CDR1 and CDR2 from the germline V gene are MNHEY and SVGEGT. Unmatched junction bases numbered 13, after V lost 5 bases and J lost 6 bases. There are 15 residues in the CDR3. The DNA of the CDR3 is TGTGCCAGCAGTGACCGAACGGGACTAAATGGCGAGCAGTACTTC. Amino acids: CASSDRTGLNGEQYF.

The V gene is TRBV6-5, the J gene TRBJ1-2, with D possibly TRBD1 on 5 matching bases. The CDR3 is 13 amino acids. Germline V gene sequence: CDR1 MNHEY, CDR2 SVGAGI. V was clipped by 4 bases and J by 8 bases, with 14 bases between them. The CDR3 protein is CASSLGGGAGYTF. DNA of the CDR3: TGTGCCAGCAGTTTGGGGGGAGGTGCGGGCTACACCTTC.

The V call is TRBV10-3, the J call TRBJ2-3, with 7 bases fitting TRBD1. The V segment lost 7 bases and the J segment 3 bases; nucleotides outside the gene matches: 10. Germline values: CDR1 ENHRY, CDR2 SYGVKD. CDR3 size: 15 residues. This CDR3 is CAINKDRDETDTQYF. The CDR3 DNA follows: TGTGCCATCAACAAAGACAGGGACGAGACAGATACGCAGTATTTT.

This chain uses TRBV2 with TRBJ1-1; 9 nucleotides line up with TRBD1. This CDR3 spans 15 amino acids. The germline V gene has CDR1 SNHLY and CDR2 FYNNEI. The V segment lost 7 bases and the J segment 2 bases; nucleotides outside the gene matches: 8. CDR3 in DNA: TGTGCCAGCACCCGGGACAGGGTCGAAAACACTGAAGCTTTCTTT. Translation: CASTRDRVENTEAFF.

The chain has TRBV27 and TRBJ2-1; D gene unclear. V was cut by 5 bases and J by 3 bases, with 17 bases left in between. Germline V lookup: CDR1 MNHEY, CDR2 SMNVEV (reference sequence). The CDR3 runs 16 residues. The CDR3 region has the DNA TGTGCCAGCAGTCTACGAGAGTGGGCAAACTACAATGAGCAGTTCTTC. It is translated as CASSLREWANYNEQFF.